The 21 T cell receptor beta chains in this list originate from one sample, sequenced in a study of cytomegalovirus exposure and HLA in healthy donors. With 60 Vbeta and 13 Jbeta primers, the PCR was carried out. The method was immunoSEQ multiplex PCR; TCRdb's version includes in-frame clones alone and lacks a portion of them. The repertoire holds about 82,000 clones, with roughly 70% as singletons. Source material: PBMCs. The source of these receptors is a man aged 25 to 40 in good health and CMV-seropositive.

This chain connects TRBV25-1 to TRBJ1-2; D is uncertain. Germline CDR1 reads MGHDK; CDR2 reads SYGVNS. CDR3 length: 13 amino acids. Trimming left V 1 base short and J 1 base short, with 4 bases between. The CDR3 DNA reads as TGTGCCAGCAGTGAATCCCATAACTATGGCTACACCTTC. Its translation is CASSESHNYGYTF.

V gene TRBV6-5 combines with J gene TRBJ2-7; 8 bases line up with TRBD1. This CDR3 is 15 amino acids long. CDR1 is MNHEY, CDR2 SVGAGI, per germline. The trim removed 6 bases at V and 5 bases at J, leaving 12 bases unmatched. The CDR3 spells CASRYNRGVTNEQYF. The CDR3 nucleotides are TGTGCCAGCAGGTATAACAGGGGGGTCACGAACGAGCAGTACTTC.

The chain couples TRBV6-1 to TRBJ1-3; a possible D gene is TRBD1 (5 bases). Germline CDR1 and CDR2: MNHNS and SASEGT. V gave up 1 base and J gave up 0 bases, with 10 bases separating them. This CDR3 has 16 amino acids. CDR3 protein: CASSEEGISSGNTIYF. The CDR3 DNA sequence: TGTGCCAGCAGTGAAGAGGGGATTAGCTCTGGAAACACCATATATTTT.

This clone was counted between two and nine times. The V gene is TRBV21-1, the J gene TRBJ1-2; TRBD1 is the table's D call and was not checked against the DNA. TRBV21-1 is designated a pseudogene. The length of the CDR3 is 11 residues. The CDR3 DNA follows: TGTGCCTGCCATGGACAGGCGGGCTACACCTTC. This sequence encodes CACHGQAGYTF.

This clone was recorded once. The rearrangement links TRBV6-5 to TRBJ2-7; D is possibly TRBD2 (6 bases). In germline, CDR1 is MNHEY, CDR2 SVGAGI. The CDR3 covers 16 residues. V gave up 2 bases and J gave up 2 bases, with 16 bases separating them. In DNA form, the CDR3 reads TGTGCCAGCAGTTACGTACGGGGACTGGGTACCTACGAGCAGTACTTC. This encodes CASSYVRGLGTYEQYF.

This clone has a count of ten or more. The V call is TRBV6-5, the J call TRBJ1-1, with 7 bases matching TRBD1. CDR3 length equals 13 residues. Trimming took 7 bases from V and 4 from J; bases not matched to a gene: 6. The germline V gene has CDR1 MNHEY and CDR2 SVGAGI. This chain's CDR3 is CASNLGGGTEAFF. The DNA for the CDR3 is TGTGCCAGCAATTTAGGGGGCGGCACTGAAGCTTTCTTT.

Regarding this clone: Within the sample, other DNA sequences also encode this same CDR3. The rearrangement joins TRBV6-4 to TRBJ2-1; 9 nucleotides agree with TRBD2. This CDR3 spans 14 amino acids. CDR1 and CDR2 from the germline V gene are MRHNA and SNTAGT. V gave up 6 bases and J gave up 6 bases; unmatched junction bases: 6. This chain's CDR3 is CASSEAGGSNEQFF. The CDR3 bases are TGTGCCAGCAGCGAAGCGGGGGGTTCCAATGAGCAGTTCTTC.

This chain links TRBV15 with TRBJ1-2, with TRBD1 matching 7 bases. V lost 3 bases to trimming and J lost 5 bases; unmatched junction nucleotides: 9. The germline CDR1 and CDR2 sequences are LNHNV and YYDKDF (reference sequence). The CDR3 is made up of 15 amino acids. For the CDR3, the DNA is TGTGCCACCAGCAGTCTCCAGACAGGGATTTATGGCTACACCTTC. This sequence encodes CATSSLQTGIYGYTF.

V usage is TRBV7-2 and J usage is TRBJ2-5; 13 bases match TRBD2. CDR3 length equals 15 residues. V gave up 5 bases and J gave up 5 bases; unmatched junction bases: 5. Germline V lookup: CDR1 SGHTA, CDR2 FQGNSA. The CDR3 here is CASSGTSGRGETQYF. The CDR3 nucleotides are TGTGCCAGCAGCGGTACTAGCGGGAGGGGGGAGACCCAGTACTTC.

This chain links TRBV7-9 with TRBJ1-2; D call uncertain. In germline, CDR1 is SEHNR, CDR2 FQNEAQ (reference sequence). Trimming removed 5 bases from V and 13 bases from J, with 11 bases in between. There are 10 residues in the CDR3. CDR3 loop: CASSLGDTTF. The CDR3 nucleotides read TGTGCCAGCAGCCTAGGTGACACCACCTTC.

The chain combines TRBV30 with TRBJ2-7; D is uncertain. This CDR3 spans 11 amino acids. The germline V gene encodes CDR1 GTSNPN and CDR2 SVGIG (reference sequence). V was pared by 1 base and J by 3 bases, with 4 bases between. The CDR3 nucleotides are TGTGCCTGGAGTGCCTACTACGAGCAGTACTTC. Amino acids: CAWSAYYEQYF. Drawing the rest from reference TRBV30 and TRBJ2-7, the complete variable domain is SQTIHQWPATLVQPVGSPLSLECTVEGTSNPNLYWYRQAAGRGLQLLFYSVGIGQISSEVPQNLSASRPQDRQFILSSKKLLLSDSGFYLCAWSAYYEQYFGPGTRLTVT.

This clone was seen just once. The genes are TRBV6-5 and TRBJ1-2; no definite D call. From germline, CDR1 is MNHEY and CDR2 SVGAGI. This CDR3 comprises 11 residues. Trimming stripped 8 bases from V and 4 bases from J, with 8 bases between. The CDR3 DNA reads as TGTGCCAGCCATGGGCCCTATGGCTACACCTTC. It translates to CASHGPYGYTF.

The J gene is TRBJ1-4, the V gene TRBV29-1, with TRBD1 identical over 9 bases. The ends lost 7 bases at V and 7 bases at J; junction bases unmatched: 10. The CDR3 runs to 14 residues. Germline CDR1 is SQVTM and CDR2 is ANQGSEA. CDR3 sequence: CSGTFGTGSEKLFF. The CDR3 DNA follows: TGCAGCGGAACCTTCGGGACAGGGTCTGAAAAACTGTTTTTT.

The V gene is TRBV28, the J gene TRBJ1-5; 7 bases match TRBD1. The germline gives CDR1 MDHEN, CDR2 SYDVKM. The CDR3 sequence is 14 residues long. Trimming cost V 6 bases and J 2 bases; bases outside gene matches: 4. The CDR3 DNA is TGTGCCAGCAGACAAACAGGGGGCAATCAGCCCCAGCATTTT. It yields the protein CASRQTGGNQPQHF.

The chain carries TRBV5-1 and TRBJ2-1; weak D call: TRBD2 (6 bases). CDR1 and CDR2 (germline): SGHRS, YFSETQ. The CDR3 has 14 residues. V was trimmed by 4 bases and J by 5 bases, leaving 13 bases between them. This chain's CDR3 is CASSLTGGHNEQFF. The CDR3 DNA sequence: TGCGCCAGCAGCCTGACCGGGGGTCACAATGAGCAGTTCTTC.

The rearrangement joins TRBV29-1 to TRBJ2-3, with TRBD2 matching 11 bases. Germline V gives CDR1 SQVTM, CDR2 ANQGSEA. The CDR3 has 16 amino acids. The junction had 6 bases not matched to a gene; V was cut back by 4 bases and J by 0 bases. In DNA, the CDR3 is TGCAGCGTTGGGCTGGGACTAGCGGAGAGCACAGATACGCAGTATTTT. This gives the protein CSVGLGLAESTDTQYF.

This chain joins TRBV19 and TRBJ1-5, with D hard to call. CDR1 is LNHDA and CDR2 is SQIVND in the germline V gene (reference sequence). V lost 3 bases, J lost 0 bases, and 9 bases lay in between. The CDR3 loop spans 15 amino acids. The CDR3 reads CASSINSNSNQPQHF. CDR3 nucleotides: TGTGCCAGTAGTATCAACAGTAATAGCAATCAGCCCCAGCATTTT.

The V and J genes are TRBV4-1 and TRBJ2-3; 9 bases line up with TRBD1. CDR3 length: 15 residues. In germline, CDR1 is MGHRA, CDR2 YSYEKL. J was trimmed by 3 bases and V by 0 bases; bases with no gene match: 1. The CDR3 region has the DNA TGCGCCAGCAGCCAAGAAGGGACAGGGACAGATACGCAGTATTTT. It yields the protein CASSQEGTGTDTQYF.

This chain links TRBV11-2 with TRBJ2-7, with D possibly matching TRBD2 (6 bases). There are 14 residues in the CDR3. Trimming took off 3 bases at V and 1 base at J, with 10 bases between the two ends. Per the germline V gene, CDR1 is SGHAT and CDR2 is FQNNGV. For the CDR3, the DNA is TGTGCCAGCAGCTTGGCGGGGCGGTCCTACGAGCAGTACTTC. It specifies CASSLAGRSYEQYF.

The genes are TRBV2 and TRBJ1-6; D unresolved. This CDR3 is built from 12 residues. V gave up 8 bases and J gave up 8 bases, with 10 bases separating them. CDR1 and CDR2 (germline): SNHLY, FYNNEI. CDR3 bases: TGTGCCAGCCTCTACGGGGATTCACCCCTCCACTTT. Protein: CASLYGDSPLHF.

The chain uses TRBV11-2 and TRBJ2-5; 8 bases agree with TRBD2. Trimming at V came to 1 base and at J to 7 bases, leaving 11 bases not matched to a gene. This CDR3 contains 16 residues. The V gene's germline CDR1 is SGHAT and CDR2 FQNNGV. CDR3 sequence reads: CASSLGTLAGPRTQYF. The CDR3 region has the DNA TGTGCCAGCAGCTTAGGAACTTTAGCGGGGCCAAGGACCCAGTACTTC.